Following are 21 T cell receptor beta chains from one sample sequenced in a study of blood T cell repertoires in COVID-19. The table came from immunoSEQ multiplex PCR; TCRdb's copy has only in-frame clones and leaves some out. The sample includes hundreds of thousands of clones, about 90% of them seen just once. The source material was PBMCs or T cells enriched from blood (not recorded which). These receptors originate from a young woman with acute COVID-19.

The CDR3 region has the DNA TGCAGCGTTTCTAGCGGGGTCACAGATACGCAGTATTTT. This sequence encodes CSVSSGVTDTQYF. The J gene is TRBJ2-3, the V gene TRBV29-1; TRBD2 matches at 9 bases. Germline V lookup: CDR1 SQVTM, CDR2 ANQGSEA. V trimming: 5 bases; J trimming: 2 bases; junction bases outside the gene matches: 2. The CDR3 runs 13 residues.

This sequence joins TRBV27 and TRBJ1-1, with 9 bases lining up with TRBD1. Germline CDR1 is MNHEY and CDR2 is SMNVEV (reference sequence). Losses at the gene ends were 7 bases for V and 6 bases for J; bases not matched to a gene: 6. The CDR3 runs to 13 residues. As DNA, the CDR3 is TGTGCCAGCAAAGACAGGGGGTTCCCTGAAGCTTTCTTT. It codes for CASKDRGFPEAFF.

Written as DNA, the CDR3 is TGCGCCAGCAGCCAAGATCTAGCGCCTCATCTAGGAGAGACCCAGTACTTC. This sequence encodes CASSQDLAPHLGETQYF. V and J are TRBV4-3 and TRBJ2-5, with a weak D call TRBD2 (6 bases). This CDR3 is 17 amino acids long. The V gene's germline CDR1 is LGHNA and CDR2 YSLEER. V lost 0 bases, J lost 4 bases, and 18 bases lay in between.

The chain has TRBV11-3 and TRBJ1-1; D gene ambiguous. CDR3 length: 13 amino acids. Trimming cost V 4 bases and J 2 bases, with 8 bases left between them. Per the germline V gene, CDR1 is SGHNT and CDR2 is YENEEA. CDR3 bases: TGTGCCAGCAGCTCCCAGGTTAACACTGAAGCTTTCTTT. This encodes CASSSQVNTEAFF. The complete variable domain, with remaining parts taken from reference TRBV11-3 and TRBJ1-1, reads EAGVVQSPRYKIIEKKQPVAFWCNPISGHNTLYWYLQNLGQGPELLIRYENEEAVDDSQLPKDRFSAERLKGVDSTLKIQPAELGDSAVYLCASSSQVNTEAFFGQGTRLTVV.

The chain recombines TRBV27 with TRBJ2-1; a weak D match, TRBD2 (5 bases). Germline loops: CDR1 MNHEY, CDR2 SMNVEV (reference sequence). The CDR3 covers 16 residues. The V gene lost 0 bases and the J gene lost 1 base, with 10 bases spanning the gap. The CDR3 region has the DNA TGTGCCAGCAGTTTATCGTTGAGGGAATCCTACAATGAGCAGTTCTTC. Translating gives CASSLSLRESYNEQFF.

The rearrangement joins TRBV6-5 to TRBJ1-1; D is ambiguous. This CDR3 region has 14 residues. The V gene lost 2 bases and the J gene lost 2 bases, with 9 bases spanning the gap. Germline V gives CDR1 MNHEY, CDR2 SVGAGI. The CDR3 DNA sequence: TGTGCCAGCAGTTACGGAACAGCTAACACTGAAGCTTTCTTT. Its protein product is CASSYGTANTEAFF.

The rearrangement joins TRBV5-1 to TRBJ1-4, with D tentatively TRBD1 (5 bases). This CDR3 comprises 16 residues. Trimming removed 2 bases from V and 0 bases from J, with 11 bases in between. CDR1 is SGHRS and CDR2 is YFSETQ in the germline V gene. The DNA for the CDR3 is TGCGCCAGCAGCTTAGGGGCCACTGCAACTAATGAAAAACTGTTTTTT. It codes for CASSLGATATNEKLFF.

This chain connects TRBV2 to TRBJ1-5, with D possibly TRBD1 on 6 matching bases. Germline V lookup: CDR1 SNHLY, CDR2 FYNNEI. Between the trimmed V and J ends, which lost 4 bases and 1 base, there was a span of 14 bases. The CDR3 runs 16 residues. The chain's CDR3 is CASSVLKGGSNQPQHF. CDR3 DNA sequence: TGTGCCAGCAGTGTACTTAAAGGGGGAAGCAATCAGCCCCAGCATTTT.

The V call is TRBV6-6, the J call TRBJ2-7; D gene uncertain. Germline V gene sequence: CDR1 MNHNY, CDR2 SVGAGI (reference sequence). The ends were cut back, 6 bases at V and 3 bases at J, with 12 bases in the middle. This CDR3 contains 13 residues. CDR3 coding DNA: TGTGCCAGCAGACTCCCGGGTAGCTACGAGCAGTACTTC. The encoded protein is CASRLPGSYEQYF.

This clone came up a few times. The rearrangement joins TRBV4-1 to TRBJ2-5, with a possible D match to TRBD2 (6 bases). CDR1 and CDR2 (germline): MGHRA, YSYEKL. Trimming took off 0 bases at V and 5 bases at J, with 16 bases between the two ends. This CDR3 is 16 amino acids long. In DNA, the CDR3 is TGCGCCAGCAGCCAAGATTACGGCCGGGCGGGGGAGACCCAGTACTTC. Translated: CASSQDYGRAGETQYF.

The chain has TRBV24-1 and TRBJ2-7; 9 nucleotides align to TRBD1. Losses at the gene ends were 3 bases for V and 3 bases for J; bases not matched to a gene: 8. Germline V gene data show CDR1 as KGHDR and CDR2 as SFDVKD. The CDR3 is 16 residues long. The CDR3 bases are TGTGCCACCAGTGATCCCACAGGGGGCGGCCTCTACGAGCAGTACTTC. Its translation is CATSDPTGGGLYEQYF.

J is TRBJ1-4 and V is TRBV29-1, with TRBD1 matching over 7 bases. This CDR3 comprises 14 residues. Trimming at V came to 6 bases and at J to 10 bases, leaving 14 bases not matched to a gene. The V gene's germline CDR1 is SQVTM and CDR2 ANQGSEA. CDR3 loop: CSVESGGRGGKLFF. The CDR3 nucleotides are TGCAGCGTGGAGTCAGGGGGACGCGGTGGAAAACTGTTTTTT. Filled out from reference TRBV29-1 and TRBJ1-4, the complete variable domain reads SAVISQKPSRDICQRGTSLTIQCQVDSQVTMMFWYRQQPGQSLTLIATANQGSEATYESGFVIDKFPISRPNLTFSTLTVSNMSPEDSSIYLCSVESGGRGGKLFFGSGTQLSVL.

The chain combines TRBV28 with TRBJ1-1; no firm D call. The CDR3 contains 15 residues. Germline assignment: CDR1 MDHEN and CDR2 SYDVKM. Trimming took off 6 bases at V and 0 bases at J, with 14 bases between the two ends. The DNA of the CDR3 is TGTGCCAGCAGCCTGAGTCGTCCTTTGAACACTGAAGCTTTCTTT. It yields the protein CASSLSRPLNTEAFF.

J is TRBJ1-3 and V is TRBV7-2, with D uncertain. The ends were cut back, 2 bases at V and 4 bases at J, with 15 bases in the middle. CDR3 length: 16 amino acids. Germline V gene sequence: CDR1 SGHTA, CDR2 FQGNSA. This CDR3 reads CASSLNAVASGNTIYF. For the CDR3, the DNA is TGTGCCAGCAGCTTAAATGCGGTGGCTTCAGGAAACACCATATATTTT.

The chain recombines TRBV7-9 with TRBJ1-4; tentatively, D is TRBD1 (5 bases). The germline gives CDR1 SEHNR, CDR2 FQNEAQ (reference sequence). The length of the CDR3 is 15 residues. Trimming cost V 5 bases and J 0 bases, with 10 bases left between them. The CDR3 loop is CASSTGDATNEKLFF. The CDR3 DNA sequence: TGTGCCAGCAGCACGGGGGATGCAACTAATGAAAAACTGTTTTTT.

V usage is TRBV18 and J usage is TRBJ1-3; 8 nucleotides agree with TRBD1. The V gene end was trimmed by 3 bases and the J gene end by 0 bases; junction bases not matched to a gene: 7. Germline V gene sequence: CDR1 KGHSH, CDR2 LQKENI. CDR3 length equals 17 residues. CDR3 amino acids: CASSPLQGASSGNTIYF. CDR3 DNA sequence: TGTGCCAGCTCACCCCTTCAGGGGGCGAGCTCTGGAAACACCATATATTTT.

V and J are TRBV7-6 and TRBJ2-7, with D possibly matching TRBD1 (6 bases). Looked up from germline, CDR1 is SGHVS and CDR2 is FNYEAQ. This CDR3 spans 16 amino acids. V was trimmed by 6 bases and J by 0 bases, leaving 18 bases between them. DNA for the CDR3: TGTGCCAGCAGTCGAAACAGGGACCCCAGCTCCTACGAGCAGTACTTC. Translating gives CASSRNRDPSSYEQYF. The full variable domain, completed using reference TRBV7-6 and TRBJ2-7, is GAGVSQSPRYKVTKRGQDVALRCDPISGHVSLYWYRQALGQGPEFLTYFNYEAQQDKSGLPNDRFSAERPEGSISTLTIQRTEQRDSAMYRCASSRNRDPSSYEQYFGPGTRLTVT.

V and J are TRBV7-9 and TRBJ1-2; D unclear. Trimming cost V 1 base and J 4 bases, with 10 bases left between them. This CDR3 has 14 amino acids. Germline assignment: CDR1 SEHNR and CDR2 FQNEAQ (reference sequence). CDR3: CASSLVRETYGYTF. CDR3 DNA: TGTGCCAGCAGCTTAGTTAGAGAAACCTATGGCTACACCTTC.

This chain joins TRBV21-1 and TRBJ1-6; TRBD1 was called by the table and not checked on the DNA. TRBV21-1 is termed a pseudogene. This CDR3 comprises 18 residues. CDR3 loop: CASSKSFVGEGDDSPLHF. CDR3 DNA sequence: TGTGCCAGCAGCAAGAGTTTCGTGGGCGAAGGGGATGATTCACCCCTCCACTTT.

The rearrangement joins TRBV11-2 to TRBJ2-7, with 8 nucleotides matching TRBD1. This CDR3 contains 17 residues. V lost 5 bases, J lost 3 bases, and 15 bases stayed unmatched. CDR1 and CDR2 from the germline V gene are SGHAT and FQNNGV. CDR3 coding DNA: TGTGCCAGCAGCCCATTCTCTTGGACAGGGATAATCTACGAGCAGTACTTC. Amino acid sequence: CASSPFSWTGIIYEQYF. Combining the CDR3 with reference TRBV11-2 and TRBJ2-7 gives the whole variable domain EAGVAQSPRYKIIEKRQSVAFWCNPISGHATLYWYQQILGQGPKLLIQFQNNGVVDDSQLPKDRFSAERLKGVDSTLKIQPAKLEDSAVYLCASSPFSWTGIIYEQYFGPGTRLTVT.

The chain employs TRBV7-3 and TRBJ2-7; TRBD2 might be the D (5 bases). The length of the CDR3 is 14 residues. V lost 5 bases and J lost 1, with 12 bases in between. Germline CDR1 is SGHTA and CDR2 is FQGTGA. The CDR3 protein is CASSPYGNSYEQYF. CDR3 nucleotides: TGTGCCAGCAGCCCCTACGGGAATTCCTACGAGCAGTACTTC.